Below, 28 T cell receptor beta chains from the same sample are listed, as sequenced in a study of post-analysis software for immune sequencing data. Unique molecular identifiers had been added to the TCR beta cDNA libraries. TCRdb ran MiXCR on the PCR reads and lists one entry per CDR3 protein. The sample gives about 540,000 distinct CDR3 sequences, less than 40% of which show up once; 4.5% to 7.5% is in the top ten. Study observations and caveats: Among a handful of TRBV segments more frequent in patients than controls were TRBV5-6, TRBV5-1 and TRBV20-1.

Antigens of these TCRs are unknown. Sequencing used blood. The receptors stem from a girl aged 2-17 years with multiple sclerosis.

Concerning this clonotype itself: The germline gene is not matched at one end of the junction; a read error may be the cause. The CDR3 loop reads CAIRGLAGGPTSYNERFF. The CDR3 region has the DNA TGTGCCATCAGGGGCCTCGCGGGGGGCCCGACCTCCTACAATGAGCGGTTCTTC. The gene calls are TRBV10-3 and TRBJ2-1; 8 bases are shared with TRBD2. The CDR3 spans 18 residues. Germline CDR1 ENHRY, CDR2 SYGVKD.

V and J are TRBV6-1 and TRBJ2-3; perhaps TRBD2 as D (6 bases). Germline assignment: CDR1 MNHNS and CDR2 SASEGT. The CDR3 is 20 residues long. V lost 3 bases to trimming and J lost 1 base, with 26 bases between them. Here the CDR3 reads CASSDREVRGPRRGTDTQYF. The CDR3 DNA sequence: TGTGCCAGCAGTGACAGGGAGGTTCGAGGGCCGCGTCGAGGCACAGATACGCAGTATTTT.

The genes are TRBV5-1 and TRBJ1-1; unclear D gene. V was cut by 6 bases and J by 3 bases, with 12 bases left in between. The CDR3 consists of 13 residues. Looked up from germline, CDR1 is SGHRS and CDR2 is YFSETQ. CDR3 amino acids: CASNLYGDTEAFF. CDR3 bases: TGCGCCAGCAACCTATACGGGGACACTGAAGCTTTCTTT.

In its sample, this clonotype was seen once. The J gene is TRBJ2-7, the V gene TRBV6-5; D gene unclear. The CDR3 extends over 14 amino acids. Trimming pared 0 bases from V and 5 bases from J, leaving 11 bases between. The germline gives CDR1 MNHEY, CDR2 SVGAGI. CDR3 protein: CASSYSVDTHEQYF. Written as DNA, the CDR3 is TGTGCCAGCAGTTACTCTGTTGATACCCACGAGCAGTACTTC.

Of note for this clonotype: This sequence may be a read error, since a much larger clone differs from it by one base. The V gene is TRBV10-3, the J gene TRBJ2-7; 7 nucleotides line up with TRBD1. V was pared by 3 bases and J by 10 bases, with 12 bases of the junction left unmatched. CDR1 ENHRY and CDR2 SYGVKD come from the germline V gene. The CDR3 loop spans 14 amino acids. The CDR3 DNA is TGTGCCATCAGTGATTTGAGGGGGCAAGAGGCCCAGTACTTC. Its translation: CAISDLRGQEAQYF.

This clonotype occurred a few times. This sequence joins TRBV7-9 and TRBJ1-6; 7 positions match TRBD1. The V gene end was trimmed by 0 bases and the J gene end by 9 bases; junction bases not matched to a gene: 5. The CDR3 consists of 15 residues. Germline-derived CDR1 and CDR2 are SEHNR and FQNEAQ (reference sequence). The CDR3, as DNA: TGTGCCAGCAGCTTAGCTTCAGGGGGGCCTTCACCCCTCCACTTT. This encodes CASSLASGGPSPLHF. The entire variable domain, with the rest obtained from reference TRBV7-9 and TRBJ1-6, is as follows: DTGVSQNPRHKITKRGQNVTFRCDPISEHNRLYWYRQTLGQGPEFLTYFQNEAQLEKSRLLSDRFSAERPKGSFSTLEIQRTEQGDSAMYLCASSLASGGPSPLHFGNGTRLTVT.

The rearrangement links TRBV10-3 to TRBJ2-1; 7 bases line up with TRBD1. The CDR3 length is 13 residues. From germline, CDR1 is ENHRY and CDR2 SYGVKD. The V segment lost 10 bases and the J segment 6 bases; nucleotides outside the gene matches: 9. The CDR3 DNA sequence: TGTGCCAGCCGGGACAGACAACCCAATGAGCAGTTCTTC. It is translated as CASRDRQPNEQFF.

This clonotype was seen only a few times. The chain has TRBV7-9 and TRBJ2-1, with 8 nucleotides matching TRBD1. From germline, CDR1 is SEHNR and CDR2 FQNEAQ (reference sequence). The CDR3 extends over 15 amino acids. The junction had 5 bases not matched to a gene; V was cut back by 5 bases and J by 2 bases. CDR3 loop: CASSPDRGTYNEQFF. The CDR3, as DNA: TGTGCCAGCAGCCCAGACAGGGGTACCTACAATGAGCAGTTCTTC.

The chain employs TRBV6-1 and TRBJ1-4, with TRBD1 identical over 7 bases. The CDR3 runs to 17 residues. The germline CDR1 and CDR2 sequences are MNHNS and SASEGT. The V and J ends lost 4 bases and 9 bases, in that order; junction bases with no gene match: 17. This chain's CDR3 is CASSVRGRNDIEKKLFF. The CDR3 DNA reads TGTGCCAGCAGTGTTAGGGGGCGGAACGACATTGAGAAAAAACTGTTTTTT.

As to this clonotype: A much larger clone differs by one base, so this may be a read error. The CDR3 loop reads CASSRDRAGSPPHF. DNA of the CDR3: TGTGCCAGCAGCAGGGACAGGGCGGGTTCACCCCCCCACTTT. The gene calls are TRBV11-2 and TRBJ1-6; 9 positions match TRBD1. The CDR3 runs 14 residues. In germline, CDR1 is SGHAT, CDR2 FQNNGV.

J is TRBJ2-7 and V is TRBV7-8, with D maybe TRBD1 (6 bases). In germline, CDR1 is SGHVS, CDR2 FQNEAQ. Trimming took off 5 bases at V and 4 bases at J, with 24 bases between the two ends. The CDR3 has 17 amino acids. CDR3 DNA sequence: TGTGCCAGCAGCCTTTTGGCATCGGTGGACAGAACGTACGAGCAGTACTTC. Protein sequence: CASSLLASVDRTYEQYF.

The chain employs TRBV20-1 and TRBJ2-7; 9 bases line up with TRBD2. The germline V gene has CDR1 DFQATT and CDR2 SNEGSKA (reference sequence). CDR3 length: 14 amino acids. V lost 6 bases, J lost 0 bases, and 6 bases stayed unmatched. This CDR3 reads CSALTSGDSYEQYF. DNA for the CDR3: TGCAGTGCCCTGACTAGCGGCGACTCCTACGAGCAGTACTTC.

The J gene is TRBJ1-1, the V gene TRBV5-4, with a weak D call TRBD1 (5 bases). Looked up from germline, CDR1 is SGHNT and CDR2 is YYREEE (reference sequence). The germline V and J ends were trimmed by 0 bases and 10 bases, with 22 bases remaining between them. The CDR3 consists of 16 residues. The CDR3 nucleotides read TGTGCCAGCAGCTTGGAGGTAGCGGCAGGGTCAAAGGCAGCTTTCTTT. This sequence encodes CASSLEVAAGSKAAFF. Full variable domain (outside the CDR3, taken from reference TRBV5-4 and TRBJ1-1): ETGVTQSPTHLIKTRGQQVTLRCSSQSGHNTVSWYQQALGQGPQFIFQYYREEENGRGNFPPRFSGLQFPNYSSELNVNALELDDSALYLCASSLEVAAGSKAAFFGQGTRLTVV.

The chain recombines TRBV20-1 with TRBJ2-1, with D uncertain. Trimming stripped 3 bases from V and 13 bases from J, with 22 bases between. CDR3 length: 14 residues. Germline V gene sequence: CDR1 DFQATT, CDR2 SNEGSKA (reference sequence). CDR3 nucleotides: TGCAGTGCTAGGGTCGGCCTTACTATGGAGACCCAGTTCTTC. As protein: CSARVGLTMETQFF.

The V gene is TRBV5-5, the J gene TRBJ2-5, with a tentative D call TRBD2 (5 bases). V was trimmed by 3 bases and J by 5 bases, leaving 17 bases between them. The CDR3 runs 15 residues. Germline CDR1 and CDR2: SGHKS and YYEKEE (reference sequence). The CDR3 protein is CASSSPSGQAETQYF. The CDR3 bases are TGTGCCAGCAGCTCGCCGAGCGGCCAGGCGGAGACCCAGTACTTC.

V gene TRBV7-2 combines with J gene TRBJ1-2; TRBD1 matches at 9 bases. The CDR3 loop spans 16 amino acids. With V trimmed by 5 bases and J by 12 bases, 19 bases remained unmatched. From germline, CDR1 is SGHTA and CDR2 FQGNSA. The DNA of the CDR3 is TGTGCCAGCAGCACTACAGGGGGCAGTAAATTTCCCTCCGACACCTTC. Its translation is CASSTTGGSKFPSDTF.

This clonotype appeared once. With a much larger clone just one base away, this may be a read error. This chain's CDR3 is CASTSGGDYEQYF. CDR3 DNA sequence: TGTGCCAGCACCTCCGGCGGTGACTACGAGCAGTACTTC. The chain employs TRBV6-1 and TRBJ2-7; D unresolved. The CDR3 has 13 amino acids. V was clipped by 7 bases and J by 3 bases, with 13 bases between them. CDR1 and CDR2 (germline): MNHNS, SASEGT.

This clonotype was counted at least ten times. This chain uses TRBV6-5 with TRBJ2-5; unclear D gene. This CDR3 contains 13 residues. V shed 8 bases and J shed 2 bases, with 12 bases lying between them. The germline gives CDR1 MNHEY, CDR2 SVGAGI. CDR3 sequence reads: CASSPWAQETQYF. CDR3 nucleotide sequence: TGTGCCAGCTCACCATGGGCTCAAGAGACCCAGTACTTC.

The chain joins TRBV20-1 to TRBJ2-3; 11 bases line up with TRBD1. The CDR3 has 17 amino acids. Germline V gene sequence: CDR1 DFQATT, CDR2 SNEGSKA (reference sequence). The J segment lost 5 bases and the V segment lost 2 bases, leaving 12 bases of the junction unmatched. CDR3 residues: CSARRNLGQGAGDTQYF. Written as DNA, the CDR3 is TGCAGTGCTAGACGTAATCTCGGACAGGGGGCTGGAGATACGCAGTATTTT.

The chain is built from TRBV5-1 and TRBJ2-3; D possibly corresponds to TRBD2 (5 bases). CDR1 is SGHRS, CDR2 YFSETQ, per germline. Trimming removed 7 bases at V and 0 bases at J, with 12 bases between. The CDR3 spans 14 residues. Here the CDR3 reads CASVMTTSTDTQYF. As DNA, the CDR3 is TGCGCCAGCGTCATGACTACTAGCACAGATACGCAGTATTTT.

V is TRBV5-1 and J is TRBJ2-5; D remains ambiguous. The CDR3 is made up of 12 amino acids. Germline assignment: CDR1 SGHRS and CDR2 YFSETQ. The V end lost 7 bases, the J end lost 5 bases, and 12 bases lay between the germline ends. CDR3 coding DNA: TGCGCCAGCGCGAAACCAAAGGAGACCCAGTACTTC. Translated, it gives CASAKPKETQYF.

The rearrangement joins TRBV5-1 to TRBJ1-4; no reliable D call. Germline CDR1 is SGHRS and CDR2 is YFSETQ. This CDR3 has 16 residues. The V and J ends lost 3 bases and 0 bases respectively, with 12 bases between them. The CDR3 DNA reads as TGCGCCAGCAGCTCAAACAGCTATGCAACTAATGAAAAACTGTTTTTT. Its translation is CASSSNSYATNEKLFF.

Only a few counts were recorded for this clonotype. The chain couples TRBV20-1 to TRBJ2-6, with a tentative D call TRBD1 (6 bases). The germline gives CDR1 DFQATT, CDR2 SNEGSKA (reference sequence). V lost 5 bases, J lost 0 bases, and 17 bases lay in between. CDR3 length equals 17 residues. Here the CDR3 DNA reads TGCAGTGCTCCCACCCCCACAGGGCCCTCTGGGGCCAACGTCCTGACTTTC. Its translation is CSAPTPTGPSGANVLTF.

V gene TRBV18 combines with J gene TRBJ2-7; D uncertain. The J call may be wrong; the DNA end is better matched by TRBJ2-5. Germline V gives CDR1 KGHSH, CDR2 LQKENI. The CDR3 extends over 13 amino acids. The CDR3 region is CASSPGMEETQYF. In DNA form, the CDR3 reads TGTGCCAGCTCACCGGGTATGGAAGAGACCCAGTACTTC.

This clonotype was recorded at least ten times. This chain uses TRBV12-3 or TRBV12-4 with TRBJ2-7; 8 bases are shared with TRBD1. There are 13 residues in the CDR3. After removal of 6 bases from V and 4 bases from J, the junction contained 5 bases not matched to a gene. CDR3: CASSFGQGYEQYF. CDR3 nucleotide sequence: TGTGCCAGCAGCTTCGGACAGGGATACGAGCAGTACTTC.

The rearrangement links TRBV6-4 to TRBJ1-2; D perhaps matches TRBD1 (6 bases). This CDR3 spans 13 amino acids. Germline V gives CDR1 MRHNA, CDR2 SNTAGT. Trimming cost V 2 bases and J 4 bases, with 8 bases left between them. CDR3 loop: CASSDRDIYGYTF. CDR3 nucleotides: TGTGCCAGCAGTGACCGGGACATCTATGGCTACACCTTC.

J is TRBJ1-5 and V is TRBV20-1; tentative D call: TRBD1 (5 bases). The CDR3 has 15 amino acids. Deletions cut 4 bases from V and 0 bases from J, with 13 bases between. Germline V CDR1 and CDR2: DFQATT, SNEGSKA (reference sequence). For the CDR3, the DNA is TGCAGTGCTAACTCCGGGACCCATAGCAATCAGCCCCAGCATTTT. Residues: CSANSGTHSNQPQHF.

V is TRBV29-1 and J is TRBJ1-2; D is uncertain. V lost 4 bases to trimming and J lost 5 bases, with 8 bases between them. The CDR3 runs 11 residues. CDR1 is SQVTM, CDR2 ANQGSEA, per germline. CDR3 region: CSVVTLYGYTF. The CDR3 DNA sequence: TGCAGCGTTGTCACACTGTATGGCTACACCTTC.